Listed below are T cell receptor beta chains from one sample, sequenced in a study of esophageal squamous cell carcinoma under preoperative chemotherapy. TCRdb re-called the PCR reads with MiXCR, one entry per CDR3 protein. The sample consists of around 34,000 distinct CDR3 sequences, approximately 55% of them appearing once. Sampling took place from a patient given preoperative chemotherapy. The receptors stem from a human donor with esophageal squamous cell carcinoma. The donor label of this sample is uncertain. CDR3s include the opening cysteine and the closing phenylalanine or tryptophan. The order of the fields is J gene, clone size, V gene, D gene, CDR3 DNA, CDR3 protein. A D gene is named only where the DNA matches it firmly. Where a row states a size, it is once, few, many or the class of an expanded clone; other rows omit it.

TRBJ2-7	once	TRBV12-3/TRBV12-4	NA	TGTGCCAGCAGTTACCGGGACGGAACCTACGAGCAGTACTTC	CASSYRDGTYEQYF
TRBJ2-5	many	TRBV5-6	TRBD2	TGTGCCAGCAGCTTGGTCTCTAGCGGGGGGGGTGAGACCCAGTACTTC	CASSLVSSGGGETQYF
TRBJ2-5	NA	TRBV7-7	TRBD2	TGTGCTAGCAGCTCGCTAGCGGGGGGGGGTGAAGAGACCCAGTATTTC	CASSSLAGGGEETQYF
TRBJ2-5	few	TRBV6-1	TRBD1	TGTGCCAGCAGTGACATACAGGGGTTCCAAGAGACCCAGTACTTC	CASSDIQGFQETQYF
TRBJ1-1	NA	TRBV11-3	NA	TGTGCCAGCAGCCGATCCAAGAACACTGAAGCTTTCTTT	CASSRSKNTEAFF
TRBJ2-3	NA	TRBV6-1	TRBD2	TGTGCCAGCAGTGAACCGGGGGGGCGAGGCAAAGATATGCAGTATTTC	CASSEPGGRGKDMQYF
TRBJ2-3	NA	TRBV20-1	NA	TGCAGTGCTAGAGAACCCACAGGGACTTATACGCAGTATTTT	CSAREPTGTYTQYF
TRBJ2-2	many	TRBV12-5	NA	TGTGCTAGTGGTTCCCACGTGGAGCTGTTTTTT	CASGSHVELFF
TRBJ2-1	few	TRBV12-3/TRBV12-4	TRBD2	TGTGCCAGCAGTTCTTATGGGACTAGCGGTTACAATGAGCAGTTCTTC	CASSSYGTSGYNEQFF
TRBJ2-4	NA	TRBV7-8	NA	TGTGCCAGCAGCTTGTGGCGGGGAGCCACAAATACGCAGTACTTC	CASSLWRGATNTQYF
TRBJ2-2	NA	TRBV7-2	NA	TGTGCCAGCAGCTTAGTGAACACCGAGGAGCTGTATTTT	CASSLVNTEELYF
TRBJ2-7	many	TRBV12-3/TRBV12-4	TRBD1	TGTGCCAGCAGGCGGACAGGGAACTACGAGCAGTACTTC	CASRRTGNYEQYF
TRBJ2-7	few	TRBV7-6	NA	TGTGCCAGCAGTATGGATCTAGCTCACCACGAGCAGTACTTC	CASSMDLAHHEQYF
TRBJ2-3	NA	TRBV7-2	TRBD1	TGTGCCAGCAGCGCGGCCAGGGAAGGGACAGATACGCTGTATTTT	CASSAAREGTDTLYF
TRBJ2-7	many	TRBV7-2	NA	TGTGCCAGCAGCCAAGGGTCTTACTACGAGCAGTACTTC	CASSQGSYYEQYF
TRBJ2-5	once	TRBV7-6	NA	TGTGCCAGCAGCTTAGTACAGGGAGCGTCCCAACTTTTC	CASSLVQGASQLF
TRBJ2-6	few	TRBV12-3/TRBV12-4	NA	TGTGCCAGCAGTTTTACCTCTGGGGCCAACGTCCTGACTTTC	CASSFTSGANVLTF
TRBJ2-1	medium-sized	TRBV7-6	NA	TGTGCCAGCAGCCCTCAGGGGGGATCCTACAATGAGCAGTTCTTC	CASSPQGGSYNEQFF
TRBJ2-7	NA	TRBV7-2	NA	TGTGCCAGCAGCTTAGATGGCCCAAACGAGCAGTACTTC	CASSLDGPNEQYF
TRBJ2-4	once	TRBV7-8	NA	TGTGCGGGCGGGCGAGCCAAGGATACGCAGTACTTC	CAGGRAKDTQYF
TRBJ2-1	NA	TRBV7-9	TRBD2	TGTGCCAGCAGGGCGGGAGGGGGTGAGCAGTTCTTC	CASRAGGGEQFF
TRBJ2-7	NA	TRBV7-9	NA	TGTGCCAGCAGCCCTGCCTACGAGCAGTACTTC	CASSPAYEQYF
TRBJ2-3	few	TRBV7-2	TRBD2	TGTGCCAGCAGCAAGACTAGCGGGATGCCAGATACGCAGTATTTT	CASSKTSGMPDTQYF
TRBJ2-3	once	TRBV7-2	NA	TGTGCGGGCAGCGCAAACGGGGCAGAAGATACGCAGTATTTC	CAGSANGAEDTQYF
TRBJ2-3	NA	TRBV6-1	TRBD1	TGTGCCAGTGGCCCCGACAGGGGTGCAGATACGCAGTATTTT	CASGPDRGADTQYF
TRBJ2-5	many	TRBV7-9	TRBD2	TGTGCCAGCAGCTTTAGTCGCGGGAGGGCGGGTGGAGAGACCCAGTACTTC	CASSFSRGRAGGETQYF
TRBJ2-2	NA	TRBV12-3/TRBV12-4	TRBD2	TGTGCCAGCAGTTTAGCGTCCCTTAGCGGGGCTGTGAACACCGGGGCGCTGTATTTT	CASSLASLSGAVNTGALYF
TRBJ2-6	NA	TRBV19	NA	TGTGCCAGTAGTATAGCTGTCCCTTGGTCCTACGTGCAGAACTTC	CASSIAVPWSYVQNF
TRBJ2-6	NA	TRBV19	NA	TGTGCCAGTAGTACCAGGGTTGGCGGGCTCTCTGGGGCCAACGTCCTGACTTTC	CASSTRVGGLSGANVLTF
TRBJ2-1	once	TRBV7-9	NA	TGTGCCAGCAGCTCCACGGGACATCACAATGAGCAGTTCTTC	CASSSTGHHNEQFF
TRBJ2-3	NA	TRBV10-3	TRBD2	TGTGCCATCAGTGGGGAGGGCGTTCGAGAGTATTTT	CAISGEGVREYF
TRBJ2-1	NA	TRBV7-2	NA	TGTGCCAGCAGCTTCCGTGACAGGCCCAACAATGAGCAGTTCTTC	CASSFRDRPNNEQFF
TRBJ2-5	NA	TRBV7-2	NA	TGTGCCAGTAGGGTACTCGCGGGCCGTATCACAGAGACCCAGTATTTC	CASRVLAGRITETQYF
TRBJ2-1	many	TRBV7-2	NA	TGTGCCAGCAGCCGGCGTGAGGGGGGCAATGAGCAGTTCTTC	CASSRREGGNEQFF
TRBJ2-3	NA	TRBV11-2	NA	TGTGCCAGCAGCTCGGCTGTTGCCACCGATGCGCAGTATTTT	CASSSAVATDAQYF
TRBJ2-3	many	TRBV27	TRBD2	TGTGCCAGCAGTCGGGCGGGTTTGGGACTAGGGGGGTTGAATACGCAGTATTTT	CASSRAGLGLGGLNTQYF
TRBJ2-5	NA	TRBV11-3	TRBD2	TGTGCCAGCACCCAAGTACTAACGGGGGGGCAAGAGACCCAGTACTTC	CASTQVLTGGQETQYF